The clone carrying this T cell receptor (beta chain) was counted a few times. Its antigen is currently unknown. The data stem from a study of cytotoxic CD8 clonotypes in ibrutinib-treated CLL. Data came from immunoSEQ multiplex PCR; TCRdb stores just in-frame clones and leaves some out. The sample lists about 24,000 clones; 70% to 75% were seen once. Study outcomes and limitations: Clonality showed a rise at ibrutinib response that reversed toward baseline at progression.

V was trimmed by 3 bases and J by 11 bases, leaving 16 bases between them. In germline, CDR1 is GTSNPN, CDR2 SVGIG (reference sequence). The CDR3 is made up of 12 amino acids. The receptor was derived from a human donor with chronic lymphocytic leukemia. The sample in question was PBMCs, obtained after 12 months of ibrutinib treatment. The chain links TRBV30 to TRBJ1-1; weak D call: TRBD1 (6 bases). CDR3 DNA sequence: TGTGCCTGGAGCCCTAATCAGGGGAGGGCTTTCTTT. Its translation is CAWSPNQGRAFF.